This TCR beta chain was identified in a study of cytomegalovirus exposure and HLA in healthy donors. It was with 60 Vbeta and 13 Jbeta primers that the PCR ran. The table came from immunoSEQ multiplex PCR; TCRdb's copy has only in-frame clones and leaves some out. The table records 95,000 to 150,000 clones, around 80% of them present only once. General study points: The study listed under 200 cytomegalovirus-associated TCR beta chains. Fewer N-insertions than the approximately 700-donor mean were reportedly shown by an Asian-associated ancestry cluster in a later analysis. What a later analysis showed was that several of the most significant clusters appeared linked to common viral pathogens.

As concerns this clone: Its antigen is as yet unknown.

J lost 1 base, V lost 0 bases, and 3 bases had no gene match. Germline V gene lookup returns CDR1 SGHVS and CDR2 FQNEAQ. The CDR3 has 16 residues. Specimen: PBMCs. V is TRBV7-8 and J is TRBJ2-7; 10 bases agree with TRBD2. This receptor was taken from a man between 50 and 59 years old in good health and CMV-seronegative. CDR3 nucleotides: TGTGCCAGCAGCTTAGCGAGGACTAGCGGATCCTACGAGCAGTACTTC. Translated: CASSLARTSGSYEQYF.